This TCR beta chain originates from a study of blood T cell repertoires in COVID-19 (dated by TCRdb to 2018 to 2020). Turning to the overall study: Collaborator samples came from the United States, Italy and Spain and covered acute and convalescent phases of COVID-19. The dataset comprised deeply sampled blood TCRbeta repertoires from subjects exposed to, actively infected with, or recovered from COVID-19. HLA class I and class II types, where available, came from metadata supplied by the sample provider rather than from assay-based typing. The prospective study material was composed of cDNA or gDNA derived from T cells, B-cell-depleted T cells, or PBMCs. The samples were drawn from the first 160 participants of the ongoing ImmuneRACE study and from 1,254 subjects provided by 6 global collaborators. The repertoires were released in a freely available public database meant as a resource for research on the immune response to SARS-CoV-2. Nearly every sample came with metadata listing a de-identified subject ID, COVID-19 status, age in years and sex. General study outcomes and caveats: The quantity of clinical and demographic metadata differed by source and by participant and was supplied without curation.

Enrolling through a virtual design, the prospective study's participants ranged in age from roughly 18 to 95 years and lived across some 22 United States geographic areas. In the prospective study, participants were assigned to cohorts based on the clinical history participants reported in a screening survey and a study questionnaire. Mobile phlebotomists in the prospective study collected whole blood, serum and a nasopharyngeal or oropharyngeal swab from every participant. Additional blood draws and questionnaires over a 2-month period could optionally be provided by prospective study participants. Before DNA extraction, blood samples from the prospective study were shipped at room temperature or frozen. TCRbeta CDR3 regions were amplified from genomic DNA by means of the immunoSEQ Assay, a bias-controlled multiplex PCR. Turning to the authors' computational methods: The number of nucleated cells in each sample was estimated by amplification of reference gene primers within the assay. To quantify the absolute abundance of each unique TCRbeta CDR3 rearrangement, sequence reads were collapsed and filtered. For each sample, productive Simpson clonality was calculated as the square root of Simpson's diversity index over productive rearrangements. TCRdb took over this immuneACCESS table, retaining in-frame rearrangements with V and J assigned. Such tables are incomplete; in checked studies, under half of the missing clones stem from an unresolved V gene, and the remainder is unexplained. V, J and clone size are those of that table, while D and trimming were read from the DNA. Across this sample there are a few hundred thousand clones, with approximately 86% seen only once. The ten largest clones represent 3.5% to 4.5% of the sample.

Of note for this clone: The antigen it binds to is not known. No base quality information exists; no much larger clone differs at one position.

The germline V gene yields MDHEN for CDR1 and SYDVKM for CDR2. The CDR3 numbers 13 residues from cysteine through phenylalanine. Only the CDR3 part of the read is kept: 39 bases, read in frame from the first base. V is pared back by 8 bases and J by 6 bases, with 17 bases lying between the germline termini. The sequenced sample consisted of PBMCs or T cells enriched from blood (not recorded which). The origin of this receptor is a woman between 40 and 50 years old with acute COVID-19. The rearranged segments are TRBV28 and TRBJ2-7, and perhaps TRBD1 as D gene, on 5 matching bases. The DNA sequence is given as TGTGCCAGCCACGAGCAGGGATGGGGCGAGCAGTACTTC. This encodes CASHEQGWGEQYF.